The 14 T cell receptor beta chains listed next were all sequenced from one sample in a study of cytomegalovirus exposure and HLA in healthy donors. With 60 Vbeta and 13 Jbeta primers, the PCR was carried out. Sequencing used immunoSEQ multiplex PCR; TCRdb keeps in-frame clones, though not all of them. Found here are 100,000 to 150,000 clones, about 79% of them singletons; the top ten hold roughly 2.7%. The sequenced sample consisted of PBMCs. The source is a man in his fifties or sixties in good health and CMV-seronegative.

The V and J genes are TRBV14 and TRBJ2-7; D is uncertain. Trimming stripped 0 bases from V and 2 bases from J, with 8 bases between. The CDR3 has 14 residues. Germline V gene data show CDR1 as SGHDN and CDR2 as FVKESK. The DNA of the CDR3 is TGTGCCAGCAGCCAAGATCATACTGCCTACGAGCAGTACTTC. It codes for CASSQDHTAYEQYF.

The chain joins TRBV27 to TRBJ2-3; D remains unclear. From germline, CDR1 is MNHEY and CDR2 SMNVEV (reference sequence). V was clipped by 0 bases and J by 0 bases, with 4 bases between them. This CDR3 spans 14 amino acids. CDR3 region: CASSLSTSTDTQYF. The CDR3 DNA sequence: TGTGCCAGCAGTTTATCAACTAGCACAGATACGCAGTATTTT.

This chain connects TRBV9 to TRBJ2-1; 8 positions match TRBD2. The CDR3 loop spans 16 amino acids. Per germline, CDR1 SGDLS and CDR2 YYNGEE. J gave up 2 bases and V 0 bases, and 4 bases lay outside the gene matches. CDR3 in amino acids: CASSVEGGGPYNEQFF. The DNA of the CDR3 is TGTGCCAGCAGCGTAGAGGGCGGGGGGCCCTACAATGAGCAGTTCTTC.

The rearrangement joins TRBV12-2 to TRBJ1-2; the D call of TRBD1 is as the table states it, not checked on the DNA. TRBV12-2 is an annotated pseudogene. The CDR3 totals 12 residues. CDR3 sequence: CASLDKSCGYTF. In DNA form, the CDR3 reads TGTGCAAGTCTGGACAAGAGTTGTGGCTACACCTTC.

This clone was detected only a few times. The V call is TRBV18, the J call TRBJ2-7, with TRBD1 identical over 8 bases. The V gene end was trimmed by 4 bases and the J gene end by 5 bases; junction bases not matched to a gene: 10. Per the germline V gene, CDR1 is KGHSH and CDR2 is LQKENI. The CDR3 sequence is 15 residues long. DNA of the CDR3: TGTGCCAGCTCACGTCTGGGACAGGCCCTGCACGAGCAGTACTTC. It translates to CASSRLGQALHEQYF.

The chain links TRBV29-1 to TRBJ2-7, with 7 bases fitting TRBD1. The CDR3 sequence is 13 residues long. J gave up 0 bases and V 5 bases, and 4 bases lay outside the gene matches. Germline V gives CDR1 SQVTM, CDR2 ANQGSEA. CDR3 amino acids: CSVTGVGSYEQYF. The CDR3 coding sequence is TGCAGCGTTACAGGGGTGGGCTCCTACGAGCAGTACTTC.

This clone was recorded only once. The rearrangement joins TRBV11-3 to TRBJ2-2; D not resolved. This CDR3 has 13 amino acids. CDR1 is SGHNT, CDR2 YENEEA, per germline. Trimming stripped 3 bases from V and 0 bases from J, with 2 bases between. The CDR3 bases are TGTGCCAGCAGCTTCTCGAACACCGGGGAGCTGTTTTTT. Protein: CASSFSNTGELFF.

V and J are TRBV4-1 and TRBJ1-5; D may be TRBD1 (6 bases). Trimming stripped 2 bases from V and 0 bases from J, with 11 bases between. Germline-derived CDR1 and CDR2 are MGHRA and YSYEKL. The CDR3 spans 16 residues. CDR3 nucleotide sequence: TGCGCCAGCAGCCAACGTGGACAGTTTAGCAATCAGCCCCAGCATTTT. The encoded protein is CASSQRGQFSNQPQHF.

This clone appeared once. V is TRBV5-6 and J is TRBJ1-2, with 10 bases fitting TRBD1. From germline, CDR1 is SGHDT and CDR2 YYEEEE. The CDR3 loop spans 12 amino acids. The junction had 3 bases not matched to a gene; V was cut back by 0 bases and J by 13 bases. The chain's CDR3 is CASSLVGQGGTF. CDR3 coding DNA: TGTGCCAGCAGCTTGGTCGGACAGGGGGGCACCTTC.

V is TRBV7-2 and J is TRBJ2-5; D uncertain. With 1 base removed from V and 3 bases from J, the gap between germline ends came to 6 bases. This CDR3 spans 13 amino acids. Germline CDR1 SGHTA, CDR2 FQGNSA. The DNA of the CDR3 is TGTGCCAGCAGCTTAGGGCTAGAAGAGACCCAGTACTTC. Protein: CASSLGLEETQYF.

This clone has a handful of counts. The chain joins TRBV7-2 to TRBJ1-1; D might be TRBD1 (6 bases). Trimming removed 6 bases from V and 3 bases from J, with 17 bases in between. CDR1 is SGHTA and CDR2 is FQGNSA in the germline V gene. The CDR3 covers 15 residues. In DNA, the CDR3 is TGTGCCAGCAGAACACGAGGGGGGGTGGACACTGAAGCTTTCTTT. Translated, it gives CASRTRGGVDTEAFF.

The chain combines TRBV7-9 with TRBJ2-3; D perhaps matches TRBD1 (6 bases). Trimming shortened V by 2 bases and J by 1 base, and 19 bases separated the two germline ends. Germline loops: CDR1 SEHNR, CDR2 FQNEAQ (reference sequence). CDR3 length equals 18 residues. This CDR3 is CASSLLSLRGNGTDTQYF. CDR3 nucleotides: TGTGCCAGCAGCTTACTATCGTTGAGGGGGAACGGCACAGATACGCAGTATTTT.

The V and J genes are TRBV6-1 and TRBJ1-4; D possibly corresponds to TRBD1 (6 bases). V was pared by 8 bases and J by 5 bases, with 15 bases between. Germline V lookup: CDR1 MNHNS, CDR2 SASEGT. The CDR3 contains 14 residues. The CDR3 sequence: CASLVGGSNEKLFF. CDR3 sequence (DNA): TGTGCCAGCCTAGTAGGGGGTTCGAATGAAAAACTGTTTTTT.

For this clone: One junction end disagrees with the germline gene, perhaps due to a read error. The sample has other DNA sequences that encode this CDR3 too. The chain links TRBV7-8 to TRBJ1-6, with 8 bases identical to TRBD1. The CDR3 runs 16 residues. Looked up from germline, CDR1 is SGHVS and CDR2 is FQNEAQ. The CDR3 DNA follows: TGTGCCAGCAGGGATACAGGGGGATCCTATAATTCGCCCCTCCACTTT. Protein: CASRDTGGSYNSPLHF.